These T cell receptor beta chains were read from a single sample in a study of technical replicates of blood from a few donors. Assay: immunoSEQ multiplex PCR; the TCRdb copy retains only in-frame clones and omits some. Here the sample spans about 70,000 clones, under 99% being singletons. Sequenced sample: T cells isolated from PBMCs. These receptors were collected from a human donor in good health. Both conserved end residues are trimmed from each CDR3. A D gene is named only where the DNA matches it firmly.

d_call: -; v_call: TRBV28; j_call: TRBJ1-5; cdr3_aa: ASSPRSGNQPQH
d_call: -; v_call: TRBV29-1; j_call: TRBJ1-1; cdr3_aa: SVVGEGAEAF
d_call: TRBD1; v_call: TRBV13; j_call: TRBJ2-3; cdr3_aa: ASSPGGTGGVVGRADTQY
d_call: TRBD2; v_call: TRBV19; j_call: TRBJ2-7; cdr3_aa: ASSPGLAGSYEQY
d_call: -; v_call: TRBV4-2; j_call: TRBJ2-1; cdr3_aa: ASSQVDRAYNEQF
d_call: -; v_call: TRBV11-2; j_call: TRBJ1-5; cdr3_aa: ASSLGAGFNQPQH
d_call: -; v_call: TRBV2; j_call: TRBJ2-7; cdr3_aa: ASNSGGYTYEQY
d_call: -; v_call: TRBV6-5; j_call: TRBJ2-1; cdr3_aa: ASSKGTSNEQF
d_call: -; v_call: TRBV6-5; j_call: TRBJ2-7; cdr3_aa: ASSYSNQGTLEQY
d_call: -; v_call: TRBV5-8; j_call: TRBJ2-7; cdr3_aa: ASIGYYEQY
d_call: -; v_call: TRBV7-2; j_call: TRBJ1-5; cdr3_aa: ASSLRLSQPQH
d_call: -; v_call: TRBV6-6; j_call: TRBJ1-1; cdr3_aa: ASSSLATEAF
d_call: -; v_call: TRBV7-8; j_call: TRBJ1-2; cdr3_aa: ASSLVRSLYSNNYGYT
d_call: TRBD2; v_call: TRBV5-1; j_call: TRBJ2-3; cdr3_aa: ASSSLAGVSDTQY
d_call: TRBD1; v_call: TRBV13; j_call: TRBJ2-7; cdr3_aa: ASSPWGAGGDQTPYEQY
d_call: -; v_call: TRBV30; j_call: TRBJ2-7; cdr3_aa: AWSLRETYEQY
d_call: -; v_call: TRBV20-1; j_call: TRBJ1-4; cdr3_aa: SARQGGD
d_call: -; v_call: TRBV6-5; j_call: TRBJ2-7; cdr3_aa: ASSFLANNYEQY
d_call: -; v_call: TRBV7-2; j_call: TRBJ2-7; cdr3_aa: ASSLSLSGEQY
d_call: -; v_call: TRBV19; j_call: TRBJ1-1; cdr3_aa: ASSIAPKGGTEAF